This entry lists 24 T cell receptor beta chains sequenced from one sample in a study of kidney transplant recipient with SARS-CoV-2 infection. TCRdb analysed the reads with MiXCR anew, one entry per CDR3 protein. Of some 220,000 distinct CDR3 sequences listed, 29% were seen once; the top ten hold roughly 7.3%. The specimen comprised a blood sample, sampled at baseline and on day 111 from a kidney transplant recipient. Every receptor here comes from a young adult male patient who had COVID-19 and was a kidney transplant recipient. The graft donor may have contributed some T cells.

This clonotype was picked up many times. V gene TRBV6-2 or TRBV6-3 combines with J gene TRBJ2-3; 9 positions match TRBD2. CDR1 and CDR2 (germline): MNHEY, SVGEGT. This CDR3 comprises 16 residues. V shed 5 bases and J 2 bases; nucleotides not matched to a gene: 8. For the CDR3, the DNA is TGTGCCAGCAGTGGGGATAGCGGGGGAGTCACAGATACGCAGTATTTT. Translating gives CASSGDSGGVTDTQYF.

Remarks on this clonotype: Since a much larger clone is just one base distant, this may be a read error. V gene TRBV6-5 combines with J gene TRBJ2-2; TRBD2 agrees at 10 bases. Germline CDR1 MNHEY, CDR2 SVGAGI. This CDR3 contains 15 residues. This CDR3 is CASSVLAGDSGEPFF. The CDR3, as DNA: TGTGCCAGCAGTGTTCTAGCGGGAGATTCCGGGGAGCCGTTTTTT.

Of note for this clonotype: A much larger clone is a single base away; this may be a read error. The chain recombines TRBV6-4 with TRBJ2-3; 14 bases are shared with TRBD2. The J call may be mistaken, given a closer DNA end match to TRBJ2-1. The germline V gene has CDR1 MRHNA and CDR2 SNTAGT. The CDR3 covers 16 residues. The CDR3 region is CASSDSGTSGSYEQFF. DNA of the CDR3: TGTGCCAGCAGTGACTCCGGGACTAGCGGGAGTTATGAGCAGTTCTTC.

At least ten counts were recorded for this clonotype. The V and J genes are TRBV11-2 and TRBJ2-3, with a weak D call TRBD2 (5 bases). Germline V CDR1 and CDR2: SGHAT, FQNNGV. The V and J ends lost 5 bases and 10 bases respectively, with 16 bases between them. This CDR3 spans 13 amino acids. The CDR3 DNA reads as TGTGCCAGCAGCCCGGGGTTCCTCGATGCGCAGTATTTT. Translated: CASSPGFLDAQYF.

This clonotype was detected many times. Its ends do not fully match the called genes, so a read error is possible. V usage is TRBV28 and J usage is TRBJ1-1; 8 nucleotides agree with TRBD1. The CDR3 has 15 residues. From germline, CDR1 is MDHEN and CDR2 SYDVKM. CDR3 DNA sequence: TGTGTCAGCAGTTTCCAGGGGGCAGGAGGCACTGAAGCTTTCTTT. Encoded protein: CVSSFQGAGGTEAFF. The entire variable domain, with the rest obtained from reference TRBV28 and TRBJ1-1, is as follows: DVKVTQSSRYLVKRTGEKVFLECVQDMDHENMFWYRQDPGLGLRLIYFSYDVKMKEKGDIPEGYSVSREKKERFSLILESASTNQTSMYLCVSSFQGAGGTEAFFGQGTRLTVV.

As regards this clonotype: This could be a read error, since a much larger clone is one nucleotide away. The chain couples TRBV3-1 to TRBJ1-2; no reliable D call. Trimming cost V 5 bases and J 4 bases, with 23 bases left between them. CDR1 is LGHDT, CDR2 YNNKEL, per germline (reference sequence). The CDR3 consists of 17 residues. The CDR3 sequence: CASSRTSTPRKTYGYTF. The CDR3 region has the DNA TGTGCCAGCAGCAGGACTAGCACCCCTCGAAAGACCTATGGCTACACCTTC.

Details on this clonotype: A much more abundant neighbour one base away suggests this may be a read error. This chain connects TRBV21-1 to TRBJ2-2; TRBD1 reflects the table's D call only, with no check against the DNA. TRBV21-1 constitutes a pseudogene. The CDR3 is 14 residues long. CDR3 protein: CASSSNGAPRLLFF. As DNA, the CDR3 is TGTGCCAGCAGCAGCAACGGGGCTCCAAGGTTGCTGTTTTTT.

In this sample, this clonotype turned up many times. The rearrangement links TRBV7-9 to TRBJ1-4, with 8 nucleotides matching TRBD1. The V segment lost 6 bases and the J segment 8 bases; nucleotides outside the gene matches: 8. The germline V gene has CDR1 SEHNR and CDR2 FQNEAQ (reference sequence). The CDR3 is 14 amino acids. CDR3 nucleotides: TGTGCCAGCAGGTCGAGACAGGGGAGCGAAAAACTGTTTTTT. Encoded protein: CASRSRQGSEKLFF.

Comment on this clonotype: Just one base apart from a much larger clone, this may be a read error. The CDR3 sequence: CASNSFAGDTEAFF. CDR3 DNA: TGTGCCAGCAACTCATTCGCAGGGGACACTGAAGCTTTCTTT. The chain recombines TRBV7-3 with TRBJ1-1; a weak D match, TRBD1 (6 bases). Between the trimmed V and J ends, which lost 7 bases and 3 bases, there was a span of 15 bases. This CDR3 has 14 residues. CDR1 is SGHTA and CDR2 is FQGTGA in the germline V gene.

Remarks on this clonotype: A read error may explain this, as a much larger clone is one base away. V gene TRBV7-9 combines with J gene TRBJ1-2; D gene uncertain. Germline V gene sequence: CDR1 SEHNR, CDR2 FQNEAQ (reference sequence). The germline V and J ends were trimmed by 3 bases and 7 bases, with 24 bases remaining between them. This CDR3 has 17 residues. Written as DNA, the CDR3 is TGTGCCAGCAGCTTGGAGGAATACCATGGAAAGACCTGTGGCTACACCTTC. Its protein is CASSLEEYHGKTCGYTF.

This clonotype was seen ten or more times. Germline and junction disagree at one end, which may indicate a read error. This chain's CDR3 is CASSETGGRADTQYF. In DNA form, the CDR3 reads TGTGCTAGCAGCGAAACAGGGGGAAGGGCAGATACGCAGTATTTT. V is TRBV7-7 and J is TRBJ2-3; 8 nucleotides match TRBD1. This CDR3 comprises 15 residues. CDR1 is SSHAT and CDR2 is FNYEAQ in the germline V gene (reference sequence).

Note on this clonotype: A much more abundant neighbour one base away suggests this may be a read error. The gene calls are TRBV28 and TRBJ2-7; a possible D gene is TRBD2 (6 bases). CDR1 MDHEN and CDR2 SYDVKM come from the germline V gene. The CDR3 runs to 13 residues. The CDR3, as DNA: TGTGCCAGCAGTTTATTAGCGGTCCGCGAGCGGTACTTC. It specifies CASSLLAVRERYF. Together with reference TRBV28 and TRBJ2-7, the CDR3 gives the full variable domain: DVKVTQSSRYLVKRTGEKVFLECVQDMDHENMFWYRQDPGLGLRLIYFSYDVKMKEKGDIPEGYSVSREKKERFSLILESASTNQTSMYLCASSLLAVRERYFGPGTRLTVT.

This clonotype showed up many times. The rearrangement uses TRBV11-3 and TRBJ2-7; D might be TRBD1 (5 bases). V dropped 4 bases and J dropped 2 bases, with 21 bases sitting between them. Germline V gene data show CDR1 as SGHNT and CDR2 as YENEEA. The CDR3 runs 17 residues. CDR3 DNA: TGTGCCAGCAGCTCACTTAGATTCAGACAGCTCACCTACGAGCAGTACTTC. It specifies CASSSLRFRQLTYEQYF.

The chain employs TRBV20-1 and TRBJ2-2; tentatively, D is TRBD2 (6 bases). The CDR3 totals 16 residues. The germline V gene has CDR1 DFQATT and CDR2 SNEGSKA (reference sequence). Trimming left V 3 bases short and J 2 bases short, with 16 bases between. The CDR3 coding sequence is TGCAGTGCTAGGGACTATACGGGACGCAACACCGGGGAGCTGTTTTTT. This translates into CSARDYTGRNTGELFF.

This clonotype was observed many times. V is TRBV5-8 and J is TRBJ1-2; D is unclear. The germline V gene encodes CDR1 SGHTS and CDR2 YDEGEE. This CDR3 has 16 amino acids. V shed 7 bases and J shed 4 bases, with 23 bases lying between them. The CDR3 spells CASCRDHPRKTYGYTF. The CDR3 DNA follows: TGTGCCAGCTGTAGAGATCATCCACGAAAGACCTATGGCTACACCTTC.

As for this clonotype: A single base separates this from a much larger clone, so it may be a read error. The J gene is TRBJ1-4, the V gene TRBV12-3 or TRBV12-4; 7 bases match TRBD1. CDR3 length: 16 residues. The V and J ends lost 7 bases and 5 bases, in that order; junction bases with no gene match: 13. CDR3 sequence: CASTTRGGGQNEKLFF. CDR3 bases: TGTGCCAGCACCACCCGCGGAGGGGGCCAAAATGAAAAACTGTTTTTT.

This clonotype was detected ten times or more. The rearrangement joins TRBV7-8 to TRBJ2-2; D uncertain. Germline CDR1 reads SGHVS; CDR2 reads FQNEAQ. V dropped 0 bases and J dropped 6 bases, with 8 bases sitting between them. This CDR3 comprises 14 residues. The CDR3 loop reads CASSLAGSSGELFF. The CDR3, as DNA: TGTGCCAGCAGCTTAGCGGGCTCCTCCGGGGAGCTGTTTTTT.

The chain couples TRBV12-5 to TRBJ1-2; tentative D call: TRBD1 (5 bases). V gave up 4 bases and J gave up 4 bases, with 22 bases separating them. The CDR3 runs 17 residues. The germline gives CDR1 LGHNT, CDR2 FRNRAP. The CDR3 loop is CASGSSCLQGKTYGYTF. In DNA form, the CDR3 reads TGTGCTAGTGGTTCGAGTTGTTTGCAGGGAAAGACCTATGGCTACACCTTC.

Comment on this clonotype: The germline gene is not matched at one end of the junction; a read error may be the cause. The rearrangement uses TRBV6-1 and TRBJ1-2, with D possibly TRBD1 on 5 matching bases. CDR1 is MNHNS, CDR2 SASEGT, per germline. There are 13 residues in the CDR3. CDR3 coding DNA: TGTGCCGGCAGTGAATTAGGGGCCTGGGGCTACACCTTC. Protein: CAGSELGAWGYTF.

This clonotype was observed a single time. A clone one base away is much larger, so this may be a read error. This chain connects TRBV19 to TRBJ1-3, with 7 bases fitting TRBD1. The CDR3 sequence is 15 residues long. Germline V gene data show CDR1 as LNHDA and CDR2 as SQIVND (reference sequence). CDR3 loop: CASSTGTVSGDTIYF. The CDR3 DNA follows: TGTGCCAGTAGTACGGGGACAGTCTCTGGAGACACCATATATTTT.

This clonotype occurred many times. The V and J genes are TRBV3-1 and TRBJ1-2; unclear D gene. CDR3 length: 17 amino acids. Germline V lookup: CDR1 LGHDT, CDR2 YNNKEL (reference sequence). Trimming left V 5 bases short and J 4 bases short, with 23 bases between. The CDR3 loop reads CASSFMATLRKTYGYTF. The CDR3, as DNA: TGTGCCAGCAGCTTTATGGCCACCCTTCGAAAGACCTATGGCTACACCTTC. Using reference TRBV3-1 and TRBJ1-2 for the parts outside the CDR3, the full variable domain is DTAVSQTPKYLVTQMGNDKSIKCEQNLGHDTMYWYKQDSKKFLKIMFSYNNKELIINETVPNRFSPKSPDKAHLNLHINSLELGDSAVYFCASSFMATLRKTYGYTFGSGTRLTVV.

This clonotype has at least ten counts. The V gene is TRBV5-1, the J gene TRBJ2-4; D might be TRBD1 (6 bases). Germline values: CDR1 SGHRS, CDR2 YFSETQ. V was trimmed by 2 bases and J by 7 bases, leaving 13 bases between them. The CDR3 spans 14 residues. In nucleotides, the CDR3 is TGCGCCAGCAGCTTAACAACAGGGAGCAACATTCAGTACTTC. Translating it yields CASSLTTGSNIQYF.

This clonotype was counted at least ten times. The rearrangement joins TRBV20-1 to TRBJ1-6; no clear D gene. V shed 4 bases and J shed 11 bases, with 12 bases lying between them. The V gene's germline CDR1 is DFQATT and CDR2 SNEGSKA (reference sequence). The CDR3 sequence is 12 residues long. The CDR3 here is CSAKGSTTPLHF. The DNA of the CDR3 is TGCAGTGCTAAAGGAAGTACAACACCCCTCCACTTT.

This clonotype was seen only a few times. The gene calls are TRBV12-3 or TRBV12-4 and TRBJ2-3, with TRBD2 as a possible D gene (5 bases). V lost 2 bases and J lost 1, with 10 bases in between. The CDR3 loop spans 15 amino acids. The CDR3 spells CASSLRGTGTDTQYF. The DNA of the CDR3 is TGTGCCAGCAGTTTACGGGGTACTGGCACAGATACGCAGTATTTT.